This T cell receptor beta chain was retrieved from a study of blood T cell repertoires in COVID-19. Study information: The United States, Italy and Spain supplied acute and convalescent COVID-19 samples.

As handled by the study authors: Reference gene primer amplification gave estimated nucleated cell counts. Measured with immunoSEQ multiplex PCR; TCRdb has only the in-frame clones, and not every one. V and J calls plus clone size are reproduced from that table; the DNA served to infer D and trimming. Among some 260,000 clones listed, about 91% were seen once. Germline values: CDR1 MNHEY, CDR2 SVGEGT. The CDR3 is made up of 16 amino acids. The V gene lost 0 bases and the J gene lost 0 bases, with 11 bases spanning the gap. The clonotype was recovered from a woman aged 30 to 39 with COVID-19, enrolled during active disease. V gene TRBV6-2 or TRBV6-3 combines with J gene TRBJ2-5; possible D gene TRBD1, 6 bases. Source material: peripheral blood. CDR3 region: CASSYSGQGHQETQYF. In DNA, the CDR3 is TGTGCCAGCAGTTACTCGGGTCAGGGGCACCAAGAGACCCAGTACTTC.